The sequence of this TCR beta chain was determined in a study of neurological immune-mediated disorders. Whole-study results and caveats: Among expanded clones, no CDR3 amino acid sequences were shared across subjects, a pattern suggesting private repertoires in all groups.

It was by 5'RACE with 10-nucleotide random UMIs that the cDNA was made. TCRdb called the 5' RACE reads again in MiXCR, with one record for every CDR3 protein. The repertoire holds 45,000 to 50,000 distinct CDR3 sequences, with under 30% as singletons. This clonotype was counted many times. What it binds is not known. V dropped 1 base and J dropped 6; count of bases not matched to a gene: 3. The CDR3 totals 13 residues. Germline assignment: CDR1 DFQATT and CDR2 SNEGSKA (reference sequence). The receptor was isolated from a woman aged 70-85 years in good health. The chain is built from TRBV20-1 and TRBJ2-1; 7 nucleotides match TRBD2. Sample: PBMCs. The CDR3 DNA is TGCAGTGCTAGAGGGGGGGGATTCAATGAGCAGTTCTTC. This translates into CSARGGGFNEQFF.